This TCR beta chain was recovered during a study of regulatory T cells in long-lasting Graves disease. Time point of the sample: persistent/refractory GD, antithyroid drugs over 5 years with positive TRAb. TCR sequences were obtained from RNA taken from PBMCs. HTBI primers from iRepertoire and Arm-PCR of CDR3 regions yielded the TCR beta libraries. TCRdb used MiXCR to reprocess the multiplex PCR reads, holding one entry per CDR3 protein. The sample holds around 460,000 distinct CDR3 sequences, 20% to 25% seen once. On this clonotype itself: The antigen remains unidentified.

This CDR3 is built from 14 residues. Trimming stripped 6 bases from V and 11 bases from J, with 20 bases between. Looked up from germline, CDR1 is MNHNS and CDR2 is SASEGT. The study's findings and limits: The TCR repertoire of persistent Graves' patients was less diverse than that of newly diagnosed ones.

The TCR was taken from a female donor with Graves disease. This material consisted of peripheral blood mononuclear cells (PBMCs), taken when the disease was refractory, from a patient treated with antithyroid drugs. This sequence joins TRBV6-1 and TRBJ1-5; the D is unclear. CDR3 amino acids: CASSLDLRNHAQHF. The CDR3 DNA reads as TGTGCCAGCAGCTTAGACCTCCGTAATCACGCCCAGCATTTT.